This entry lists 9 T cell receptor beta chains sequenced from one sample in a study of T-cell reconstitution after alpha-beta-depleted transplantation in children. During its preparation, the TCRbeta library received unique molecular identifiers. TCRdb re-called the PCR reads through MiXCR, storing one row per CDR3 protein. The sample gives over 150,000 distinct CDR3 sequences, about 6.8% of which show up once; around 2.7% is in the top ten. The sample was PBMCs from the stem cell graft donor, taken from the stem cell graft. These receptor sequences come from a human donor who donated a stem cell graft to a child with Wiskott-Aldrich syndrome.

This clonotype was picked up many times. This sequence joins TRBV6-1 and TRBJ2-7, with 7 bases lining up with TRBD1. The V gene's germline CDR1 is MNHNS and CDR2 SASEGT. This CDR3 spans 15 amino acids. The J segment lost 2 bases and the V segment lost 7 bases, leaving 11 bases of the junction unmatched. The CDR3 sequence is CASTEDPTGAYEQYF. CDR3 DNA: TGTGCCAGCACCGAAGACCCAACAGGGGCCTACGAGCAGTACTTC.

This clonotype was observed many times. A read error may produce the germline difference seen at one junction end. The chain links TRBV6-1 to TRBJ1-5, with no clear D. The CDR3 runs 14 residues. CDR1 and CDR2 from the germline V gene are MNHNS and SASEGT. CDR3: CVSSRRRENQPQHF. In DNA form, the CDR3 reads TGTGTCAGCAGCCGTCGGCGGGAGAATCAGCCCCAGCATTTT.

This clonotype occurred many times. This sequence joins TRBV20-1 and TRBJ2-3; no firm D call. Trimming left V 6 bases short and J 0 bases short, with 13 bases between. CDR3 size: 14 residues. CDR1 and CDR2 (germline): DFQATT, SNEGSKA (reference sequence). DNA of the CDR3: TGCAGTGCGCTGAAACCACTAAGCACAGATACGCAGTATTTT. Translated: CSALKPLSTDTQYF.

This clonotype has a count of ten or more. This sequence joins TRBV12-3 or TRBV12-4 and TRBJ2-1; D perhaps matches TRBD1 (6 bases). The CDR3 runs to 15 residues. Trimming left V 0 bases short and J 4 bases short, with 10 bases between. DNA for the CDR3: TGTGCCAGCAGTTTAGCGGGGGCCTCTTACAATGAGCAGTTCTTC. Translation gives CASSLAGASYNEQFF.

At least ten counts were recorded for this clonotype. The V and J genes are TRBV24-1 and TRBJ2-7, with D tentatively TRBD1 (5 bases). This CDR3 has 15 residues. The germline V and J ends were trimmed by 3 bases and 4 bases, with 15 bases remaining between them. Germline V lookup: CDR1 KGHDR, CDR2 SFDVKD. The CDR3 sequence: CATSDRSAGIYEQYF. For the CDR3, the DNA is TGTGCCACCAGTGATAGATCGGCAGGGATTTACGAGCAGTACTTC.

This clonotype came up many times. The chain joins TRBV20-1 to TRBJ1-2, with D tentatively TRBD1 (6 bases). The germline CDR1 and CDR2 sequences are DFQATT and SNEGSKA (reference sequence). This CDR3 has 14 amino acids. Deletions cut 5 bases from V and 10 bases from J, with 23 bases between. The CDR3 nucleotides read TGCAGTGCTCCTCTCATAGGGGGACCTAAAGTCTACACCTTC. Translation gives CSAPLIGGPKVYTF.

This clonotype has ten or more counts. The rearrangement joins TRBV20-1 to TRBJ1-1; no clear D gene. Germline CDR1 is DFQATT and CDR2 is SNEGSKA (reference sequence). The CDR3 has 13 amino acids. V lost 3 bases and J 3 bases, leaving 11 bases between the germline ends. This chain's CDR3 is CSASKGVHTEAFF. CDR3 bases: TGCAGTGCTAGTAAGGGTGTCCACACTGAAGCTTTCTTT.

This clonotype showed up many times. This chain uses TRBV5-1 with TRBJ1-2; D is unresolved. Germline values: CDR1 SGHRS, CDR2 YFSETQ. V lost 4 bases and J 0 bases, leaving 10 bases between the germline ends. The CDR3 extends over 14 amino acids. The CDR3 loop reads CASSPGGPNYGYTF. Written as DNA, the CDR3 is TGCGCCAGCAGCCCCGGAGGGCCTAACTATGGCTACACCTTC.

This clonotype was seen ten or more times. The chain has TRBV28 and TRBJ2-7; tentative D call: TRBD2 (6 bases). The germline CDR1 and CDR2 sequences are MDHEN and SYDVKM. V shed 5 bases and J shed 5 bases, with 22 bases lying between them. The CDR3 is 16 residues long. CDR3 sequence: CASSPIGRRGGNEQYF. CDR3 bases: TGTGCCAGCAGTCCTATAGGCCGCAGAGGAGGGAACGAGCAGTACTTC.